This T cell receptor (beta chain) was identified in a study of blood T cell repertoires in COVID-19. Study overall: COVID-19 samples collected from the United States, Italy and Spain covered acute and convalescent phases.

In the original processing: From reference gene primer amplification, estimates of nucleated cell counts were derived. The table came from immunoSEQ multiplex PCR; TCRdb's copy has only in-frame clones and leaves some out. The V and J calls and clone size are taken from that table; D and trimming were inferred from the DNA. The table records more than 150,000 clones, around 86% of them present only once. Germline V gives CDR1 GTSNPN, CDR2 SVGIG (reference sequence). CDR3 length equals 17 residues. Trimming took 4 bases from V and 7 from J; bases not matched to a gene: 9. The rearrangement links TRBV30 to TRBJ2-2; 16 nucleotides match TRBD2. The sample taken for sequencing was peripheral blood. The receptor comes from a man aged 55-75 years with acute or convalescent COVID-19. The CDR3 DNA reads TGTGCCTGGAATCGGGGACTAGCGGGAGGGTTGGACGGGGAGCTGTTTTTT. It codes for CAWNRGLAGGLDGELFF. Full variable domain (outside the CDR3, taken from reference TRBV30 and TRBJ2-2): SQTIHQWPATLVQPVGSPLSLECTVEGTSNPNLYWYRQAAGRGLQLLFYSVGIGQISSEVPQNLSASRPQDRQFILSSKKLLLSDSGFYLCAWNRGLAGGLDGELFFGEGSRLTVL.